The 17 T cell receptor beta chains listed next were all sequenced from one sample in a study of shared clonotypes between healthy human individuals. Profiled with immunoSEQ multiplex PCR; TCRdb holds only in-frame clones, not every one. In the table there are approximately 700,000 clones, around three quarters of which are singletons. Material for sequencing was memory CD4+ T cells sorted from blood. Subset described: CD45RA-negative fraction. Source of these receptors: a woman in her 30s in good health.

V is TRBV7-2 and J is TRBJ1-5; D is possibly TRBD1 (5 bases). CDR1 and CDR2 from the germline V gene are SGHTA and FQGNSA. The V end lost 3 bases, the J end lost 6 bases, and 9 bases lay between the germline ends. The CDR3 extends over 13 amino acids. The chain's CDR3 is CASSFPGGQPQHF. The CDR3 DNA is TGTGCCAGCAGCTTTCCGGGGGGTCAGCCCCAGCATTTT.

Regarding this clone: The CDR3 does not end in the conserved phenylalanine or tryptophan, so this is likely a read error. The limits of the CDR3 on the DNA are not certain, so only TCRdb's listed CDR3 is given. The chain recombines TRBV20-1 with TRBJ1-4. The CDR3 is 9 residues long, counting both termini. Germline V gives CDR1 DFQATT, CDR2 SNEGSKA (reference sequence). The CDR3 here is CSARSSGSR.

The chain couples TRBV6-1 to TRBJ1-5; no clear D gene. V lost 3 bases to trimming and J lost 5 bases, with 11 bases between them. This CDR3 has 14 amino acids. Germline lookup yields CDR1 MNHNS and CDR2 SASEGT. The CDR3 loop reads CASSEYSQDQPQHF. CDR3 sequence (DNA): TGTGCCAGCAGTGAGTACAGCCAAGATCAGCCCCAGCATTTT.

CDR3 DNA sequence: TGCGCCAGCAGTGAGGGGGCAATTCGTGGCTACACCTTC. Translation: CASSEGAIRGYTF. This sequence joins TRBV10-2 and TRBJ1-2; possibly TRBD1 for D (5 bases). This CDR3 has 13 residues. CDR1 WSHSY and CDR2 SAAADI come from the germline V gene. Trimming took off 2 bases at V and 7 bases at J, with 11 bases between the two ends.

The V call is TRBV28, the J call TRBJ2-7; 10 bases are shared with TRBD1. Germline V gene data show CDR1 as MDHEN and CDR2 as SYDVKM. The CDR3 has 15 residues. V gave up 2 bases and J gave up 5 bases; unmatched junction bases: 6. This CDR3 reads CASSLRRDRGHEQYF. CDR3 nucleotides: TGTGCCAGCAGTTTACGCCGGGACAGGGGCCACGAGCAGTACTTC.

V and J are TRBV6-5 and TRBJ2-7; the D gene is possibly TRBD2 (6 bases). The length of the CDR3 is 15 residues. The germline V and J ends were trimmed by 7 bases and 2 bases, with 18 bases remaining between them. CDR1 and CDR2 from the germline V gene are MNHEY and SVGAGI. The CDR3 loop reads CASTERRGLTYEQYF. The CDR3 DNA sequence: TGTGCCAGCACCGAACGTAGAGGACTAACCTACGAGCAGTACTTC.

V gene TRBV7-2 combines with J gene TRBJ2-3; D is uncertain. The V end lost 1 base, the J end lost 5 bases, and 7 bases lay between the germline ends. Germline lookup yields CDR1 SGHTA and CDR2 FQGNSA. The CDR3 runs 13 residues. This CDR3 reads CASSLVLGDTQYF. As DNA, the CDR3 is TGTGCCAGCAGCTTAGTTTTGGGAGATACGCAGTATTTT.

The V and J genes are TRBV29-1 and TRBJ1-1, with TRBD1 identical over 9 bases. The CDR3 consists of 13 residues. CDR1 and CDR2 (germline): SQVTM, ANQGSEA. The V and J ends lost 7 bases and 1 base, in that order; junction bases with no gene match: 4. The CDR3 loop reads CSGDRAGNTEAFF. In DNA form, the CDR3 reads TGCAGCGGGGACAGGGCAGGGAACACTGAAGCTTTCTTT.

This sequence joins TRBV6-6 and TRBJ1-1; D gene unclear. V was shortened by 5 bases and J by 2 bases, with 12 bases between the two germline ends. The CDR3 covers 14 residues. Germline assignment: CDR1 MNHNY and CDR2 SVGAGI (reference sequence). The CDR3 is CASSPVGSNTEAFF. CDR3 nucleotides: TGTGCCAGCAGTCCCGTGGGATCTAACACTGAAGCTTTCTTT.

The chain combines TRBV7-9 with TRBJ1-1; 8 bases are shared with TRBD1. This CDR3 spans 14 amino acids. Germline V CDR1 and CDR2: SEHNR, FQNEAQ (reference sequence). J lost 4 bases, V lost 5 bases, and 6 bases had no gene match. The CDR3 bases are TGTGCCAGCAGCCCCGACAGGGGAGGCACTGAAGCTTTCTTT. Protein sequence: CASSPDRGGTEAFF. The variable domain in full, completed from reference TRBV7-9 and TRBJ1-1, reads DTGVSQNPRHKITKRGQNVTFRCDPISEHNRLYWYRQTLGQGPEFLTYFQNEAQLEKSRLLSDRFSAERPKGSFSTLEIQRTEQGDSAMYLCASSPDRGGTEAFFGQGTRLTVV.

The V call is TRBV27, the J call TRBJ2-3; D unresolved. Germline values: CDR1 MNHEY, CDR2 SMNVEV (reference sequence). V was cut by 3 bases and J by 0 bases, with 10 bases left in between. The CDR3 runs 15 residues. The CDR3 sequence: CASSLGLYSTDTQYF. In nucleotides, the CDR3 is TGTGCCAGCAGTTTGGGATTGTACAGCACAGATACGCAGTATTTT.

The chain carries TRBV6-1 and TRBJ1-3, with unresolved D. This CDR3 has 13 residues. Germline lookup yields CDR1 MNHNS and CDR2 SASEGT. V was shortened by 8 bases and J by 0 bases, with 8 bases between the two germline ends. The CDR3 DNA reads TGTGCCAGCTTAAAGAGCTCTGGAAACACCATATATTTT. As protein: CASLKSSGNTIYF.

The chain couples TRBV28 to TRBJ2-7; 7 bases agree with TRBD2. The V and J ends lost 6 bases and 3 bases, in that order; junction bases with no gene match: 2. CDR3 length: 12 amino acids. Germline loops: CDR1 MDHEN, CDR2 SYDVKM. Written as DNA, the CDR3 is TGTGCCAGCAGCCGGGGGGACTACGAGCAGTACTTC. Protein product: CASSRGDYEQYF.

V usage is TRBV5-1 and J usage is TRBJ2-5; 9 bases map to TRBD1. Germline V lookup: CDR1 SGHRS, CDR2 YFSETQ. V gave up 4 bases and J gave up 5 bases; unmatched junction bases: 6. CDR3 length: 14 amino acids. CDR3 nucleotides: TGCGCCAGCAGCATCACAGGGGGCGCGGAGACCCAGTACTTC. This gives the protein CASSITGGAETQYF.

V gene TRBV28 combines with J gene TRBJ2-1; 9 positions match TRBD1. The CDR3 runs 15 residues. CDR1 MDHEN and CDR2 SYDVKM come from the germline V gene. Losses at the gene ends were 1 base for V and 8 bases for J; bases not matched to a gene: 6. The CDR3 loop is CASSLSVQGAYEQFF. The CDR3 DNA sequence: TGTGCCAGCAGTTTATCGGTACAGGGGGCCTATGAGCAGTTCTTC.

DNA for the CDR3: TGTGCCAGCAGTAGGAACTCCTACGAGCAGTACTTC. Protein: CASSRNSYEQYF. The chain is built from TRBV6-5 and TRBJ2-7; D is unresolved. This CDR3 region has 12 residues. Trimming left V 5 bases short and J 0 bases short, with 5 bases between. Germline loops: CDR1 MNHEY, CDR2 SVGAGI.

V gene TRBV30 combines with J gene TRBJ2-5; 8 bases are a match to TRBD2. V dropped 4 bases and J dropped 5; count of bases not matched to a gene: 3. Looked up from germline, CDR1 is GTSNPN and CDR2 is SVGIG (reference sequence). This CDR3 has 12 residues. This CDR3 is CAWMASGETQYF. The CDR3 region has the DNA TGTGCCTGGATGGCTAGCGGGGAGACCCAGTACTTC.